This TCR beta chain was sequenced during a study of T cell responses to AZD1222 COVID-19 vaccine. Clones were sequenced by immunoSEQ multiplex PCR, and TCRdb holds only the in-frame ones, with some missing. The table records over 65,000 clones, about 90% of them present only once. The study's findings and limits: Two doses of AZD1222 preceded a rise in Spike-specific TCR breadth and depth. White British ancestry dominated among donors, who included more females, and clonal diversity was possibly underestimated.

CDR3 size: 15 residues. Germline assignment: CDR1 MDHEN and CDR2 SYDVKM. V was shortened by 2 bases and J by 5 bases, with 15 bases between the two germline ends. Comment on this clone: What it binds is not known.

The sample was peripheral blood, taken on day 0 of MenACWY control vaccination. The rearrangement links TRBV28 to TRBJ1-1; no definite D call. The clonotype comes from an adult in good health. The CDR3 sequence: CASSLGSGFRTEAFF. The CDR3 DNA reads TGTGCCAGCAGTTTAGGGTCGGGGTTTAGAACTGAAGCTTTCTTT.